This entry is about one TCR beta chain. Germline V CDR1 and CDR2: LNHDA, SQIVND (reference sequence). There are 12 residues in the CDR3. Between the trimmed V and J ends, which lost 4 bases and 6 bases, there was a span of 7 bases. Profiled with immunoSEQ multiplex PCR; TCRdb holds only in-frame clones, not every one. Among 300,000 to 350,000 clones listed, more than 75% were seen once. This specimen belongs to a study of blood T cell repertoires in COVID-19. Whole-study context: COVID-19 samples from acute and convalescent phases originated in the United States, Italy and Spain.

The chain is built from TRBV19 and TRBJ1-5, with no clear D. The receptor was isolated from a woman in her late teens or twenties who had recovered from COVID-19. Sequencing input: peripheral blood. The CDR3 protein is CASSTHGQPQHF. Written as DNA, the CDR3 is TGTGCCAGTAGTACCCACGGTCAGCCCCAGCATTTT.